This TCR beta chain was recovered during a study of graft-versus-host responses after intestinal transplantation. In regard to this clone: The antigen remains unidentified.

The data were produced by immunoSEQ multiplex PCR, yet TCRdb's version contains in-frame clones alone and is incomplete. The data contain approximately 82,000 clones, about 93% of them singletons. This CDR3 spans 15 amino acids. V lost 0 bases, J lost 1 base, and 10 bases lay in between. Germline CDR1 is SGHNT and CDR2 is YYREEE (reference sequence). Here the sequenced sample was unstimulated CD8+ T cells sorted from spleen or lymph node cells, taken before transplant. This TCR was sampled from a human donor who was the organ donor for an intestinal transplant. The chain carries TRBV5-4 and TRBJ1-1; D is unresolved. CDR3: CASSLDYPGNTEAFF. CDR3 nucleotides: TGTGCCAGCAGCTTGGATTATCCGGGGAACACTGAAGCTTTCTTT.